Reported below is one T cell receptor beta chain. This specimen belongs to a study of T cell changes during pregnancy in multiple sclerosis. This CDR3 region has 14 residues. Germline-derived CDR1 and CDR2 are MDHEN and SYDVKM. J gave up 8 bases and V 6 bases, and 8 bases lay outside the gene matches. Only in-frame clones appear in the TCRdb table, and some are missing; sequencing was by immunoSEQ multiplex PCR. The sample records approximately 45,000 clones, approximately 90% being singletons. The origin of this receptor is a female donor in good health, enrolled as a control in a pregnancy study. This chain connects TRBV28 to TRBJ2-1; 9 bases are a match to TRBD2. The material was CD4+ T cells from peripheral blood mononuclear cells, obtained in the second trimester of pregnancy. CDR3 residues: CASRGGGANYEQFF. In DNA form, the CDR3 reads TGTGCCAGCAGAGGCGGGGGGGCAAATTATGAGCAGTTCTTC. Combining the CDR3 with reference TRBV28 and TRBJ2-1 gives the whole variable domain DVKVTQSSRYLVKRTGEKVFLECVQDMDHENMFWYRQDPGLGLRLIYFSYDVKMKEKGDIPEGYSVSREKKERFSLILESASTNQTSMYLCASRGGGANYEQFFGPGTRLTVL.